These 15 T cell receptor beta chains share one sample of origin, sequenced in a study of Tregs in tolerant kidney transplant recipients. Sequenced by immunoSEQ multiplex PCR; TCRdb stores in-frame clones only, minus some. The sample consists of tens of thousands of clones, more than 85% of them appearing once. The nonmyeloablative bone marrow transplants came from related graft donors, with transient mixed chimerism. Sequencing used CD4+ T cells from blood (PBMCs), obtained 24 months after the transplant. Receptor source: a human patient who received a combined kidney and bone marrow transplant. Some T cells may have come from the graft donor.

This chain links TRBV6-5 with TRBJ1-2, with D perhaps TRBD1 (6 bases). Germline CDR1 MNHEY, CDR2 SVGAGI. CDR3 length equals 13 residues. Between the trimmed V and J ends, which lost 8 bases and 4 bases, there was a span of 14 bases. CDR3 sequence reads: CASLRQGTYGYTF. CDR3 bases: TGTGCCAGCCTCCGGCAGGGGACCTATGGCTACACCTTC.

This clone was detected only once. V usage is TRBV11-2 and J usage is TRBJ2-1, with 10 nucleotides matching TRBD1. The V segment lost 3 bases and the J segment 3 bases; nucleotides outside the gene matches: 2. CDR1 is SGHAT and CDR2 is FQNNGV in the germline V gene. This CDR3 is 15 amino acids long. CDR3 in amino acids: CASSFGQGGYNEQFF. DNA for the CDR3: TGTGCCAGCAGCTTTGGACAGGGGGGCTACAATGAGCAGTTCTTC.

The CDR3 sequence: CAITRDRDEAFF. The DNA for the CDR3 is TGTGCCATCACCCGGGACAGAGATGAAGCTTTCTTT. This chain connects TRBV10-3 to TRBJ1-1; 7 positions agree with TRBD1. With V trimmed by 7 bases and J by 7 bases, 6 bases remained unmatched. The CDR3 is 12 amino acids. From germline, CDR1 is ENHRY and CDR2 SYGVKD.

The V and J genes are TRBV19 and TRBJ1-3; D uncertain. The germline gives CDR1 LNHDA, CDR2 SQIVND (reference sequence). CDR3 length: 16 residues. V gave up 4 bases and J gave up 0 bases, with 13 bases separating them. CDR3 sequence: CASSTPLSFSGNTIYF. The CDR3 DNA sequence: TGTGCCAGTAGTACCCCTCTAAGTTTCTCTGGAAACACCATATATTTT.

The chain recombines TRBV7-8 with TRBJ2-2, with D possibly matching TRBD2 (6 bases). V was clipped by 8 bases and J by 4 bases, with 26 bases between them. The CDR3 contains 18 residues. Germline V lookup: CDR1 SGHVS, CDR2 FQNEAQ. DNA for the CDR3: TGTGCCAGCCCCACGACACTCCAGACTAGGTGGAGCACCGGGGAGCTGTTTTTT. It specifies CASPTTLQTRWSTGELFF.

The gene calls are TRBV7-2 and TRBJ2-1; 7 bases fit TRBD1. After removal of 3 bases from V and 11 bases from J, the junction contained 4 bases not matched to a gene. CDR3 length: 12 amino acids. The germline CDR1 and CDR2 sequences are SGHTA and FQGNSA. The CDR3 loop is CASSFLTGKQFF. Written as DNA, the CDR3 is TGTGCCAGCAGCTTCCTGACAGGGAAGCAGTTCTTC.

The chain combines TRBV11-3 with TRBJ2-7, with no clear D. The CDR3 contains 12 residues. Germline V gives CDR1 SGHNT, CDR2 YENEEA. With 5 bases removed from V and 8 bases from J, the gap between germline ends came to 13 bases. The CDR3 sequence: CASSALVLKQYF. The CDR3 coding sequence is TGTGCCAGCAGCGCTCTAGTCTTAAAGCAGTACTTC. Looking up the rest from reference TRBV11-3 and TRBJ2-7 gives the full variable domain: EAGVVQSPRYKIIEKKQPVAFWCNPISGHNTLYWYLQNLGQGPELLIRYENEEAVDDSQLPKDRFSAERLKGVDSTLKIQPAELGDSAVYLCASSALVLKQYFGPGTRLTVT.

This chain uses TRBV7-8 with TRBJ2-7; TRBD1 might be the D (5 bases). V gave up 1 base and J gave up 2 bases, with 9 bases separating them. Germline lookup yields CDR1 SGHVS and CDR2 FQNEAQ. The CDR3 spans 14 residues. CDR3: CASSLDRKTYEQYF. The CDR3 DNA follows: TGTGCCAGCAGCTTAGACAGGAAGACCTACGAGCAGTACTTC.

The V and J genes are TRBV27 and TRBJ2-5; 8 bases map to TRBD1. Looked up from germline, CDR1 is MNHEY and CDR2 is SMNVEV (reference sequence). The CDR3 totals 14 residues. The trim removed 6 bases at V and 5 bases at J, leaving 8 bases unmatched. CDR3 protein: CASSLQGAGETQYF. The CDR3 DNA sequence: TGTGCCAGCAGCCTTCAGGGGGCCGGGGAGACCCAGTACTTC.

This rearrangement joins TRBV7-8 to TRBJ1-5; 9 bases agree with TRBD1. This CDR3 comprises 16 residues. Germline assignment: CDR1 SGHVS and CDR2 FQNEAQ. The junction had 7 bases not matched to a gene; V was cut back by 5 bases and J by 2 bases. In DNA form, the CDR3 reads TGTGCCAGCAGCCAGGGACAGGGTAGTGGCAATCAGCCCCAGCATTTT. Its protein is CASSQGQGSGNQPQHF.

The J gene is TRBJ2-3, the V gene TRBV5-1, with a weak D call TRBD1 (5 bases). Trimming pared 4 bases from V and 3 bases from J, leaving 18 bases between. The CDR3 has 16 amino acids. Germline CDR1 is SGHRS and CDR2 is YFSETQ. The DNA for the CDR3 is TGCGCCAGCAGCGTAAGCAGGGATATCAGTACAGATACGCAGTATTTT. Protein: CASSVSRDISTDTQYF.

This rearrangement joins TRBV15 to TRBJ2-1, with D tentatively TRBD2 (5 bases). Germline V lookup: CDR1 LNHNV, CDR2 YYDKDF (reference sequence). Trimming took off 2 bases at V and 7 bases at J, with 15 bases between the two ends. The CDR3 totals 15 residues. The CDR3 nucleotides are TGTGCCACCAGCAGAAAGGGAGTGGATCGGAATGAGCAGTTCTTC. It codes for CATSRKGVDRNEQFF.

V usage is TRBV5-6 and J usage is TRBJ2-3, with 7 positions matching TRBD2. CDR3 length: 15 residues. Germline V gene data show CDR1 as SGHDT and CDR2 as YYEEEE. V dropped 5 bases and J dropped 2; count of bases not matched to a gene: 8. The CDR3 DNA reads TGTGCCAGCAGACGAAGCGGGGTGGCCACAGATACGCAGTATTTT. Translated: CASRRSGVATDTQYF.

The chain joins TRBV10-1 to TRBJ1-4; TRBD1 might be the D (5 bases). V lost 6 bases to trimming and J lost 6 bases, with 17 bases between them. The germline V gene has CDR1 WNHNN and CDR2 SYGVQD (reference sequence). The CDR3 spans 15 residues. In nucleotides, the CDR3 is TGCGCCAGCAGACGCAGGGTTTCGGTGGATGAAAAACTGTTTTTT. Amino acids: CASRRRVSVDEKLFF.

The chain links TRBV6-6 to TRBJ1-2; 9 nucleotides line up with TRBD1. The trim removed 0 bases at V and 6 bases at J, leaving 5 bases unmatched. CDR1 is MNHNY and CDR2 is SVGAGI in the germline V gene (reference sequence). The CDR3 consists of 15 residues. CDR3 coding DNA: TGTGCCAGCAGTTACTCACAGGGGGCATCGGATGGCTACACCTTC. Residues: CASSYSQGASDGYTF.